The sequence of this T cell receptor beta chain was determined in a study of relationships among human T cell subsets. The V end was cut by 3 bases, the J end by 4 bases, with 9 bases between. The CDR3 extends over 13 amino acids. Germline CDR1 is SNHLY and CDR2 is FYNNEI. TCR alpha and beta CDR3s were amplified from mRNA by semiquantitative ARM-PCR. In ARM-PCR, communal superprimers followed tagged nested gene-specific primers for exponential amplification. TCRdb re-called the multiplex PCR reads with MiXCR, one entry per CDR3 protein. The sample lists roughly 15,000 distinct CDR3 sequences; roughly 64% were seen once.

The V call is TRBV2, the J call TRBJ1-2, with D maybe TRBD1 (5 bases). This sequence was found in a man aged 35-49 years in good health. The sample consisted of total T cells sorted from blood. Here the CDR3 reads CASSDGDSYGYTF. The CDR3, as DNA: TGTGCCAGCAGTGATGGCGACAGCTATGGCTACACCTTC.